These 27 T cell receptor beta chains originate from one sample sequenced in a study of cytomegalovirus exposure and HLA in healthy donors. PCR used 60 Vbeta primers and 13 Jbeta primers. Method: immunoSEQ multiplex PCR; TCRdb's copy keeps in-frame clones and lacks some. The table lists about 52,000 clones, less than 70% of them singletons, with about 12% in the top ten. Sequences were obtained from PBMCs. The receptors here all came from a human donor in good health.

The genes are TRBV30 and TRBJ1-6; D is unclear. The V gene's germline CDR1 is GTSNPN and CDR2 SVGIG (reference sequence). The V end was cut by 2 bases, the J end by 7 bases, with 9 bases between. The CDR3 runs 13 residues. CDR3 residues: CAWSPTPNSPLHF. The CDR3 DNA is TGTGCCTGGAGTCCTACCCCCAATTCACCCCTCCACTTT. Drawing the rest from reference TRBV30 and TRBJ1-6, the complete variable domain is SQTIHQWPATLVQPVGSPLSLECTVEGTSNPNLYWYRQAAGRGLQLLFYSVGIGQISSEVPQNLSASRPQDRQFILSSKKLLLSDSGFYLCAWSPTPNSPLHFGNGTRLTVT.

The rearrangement links TRBV13 to TRBJ2-5, with 7 nucleotides matching TRBD2. Germline CDR1 is PRHDT and CDR2 is FYEKMQ (reference sequence). The CDR3 sequence is 14 residues long. V trimming: 4 bases; J trimming: 1 base; junction bases outside the gene matches: 3. The CDR3 bases are TGTGCCAGCAGCTGGCGGGGGACCCAAGAGACCCAGTACTTC. This gives the protein CASSWRGTQETQYF.

Only a few counts were recorded for this clone. The chain uses TRBV27 and TRBJ2-3; 7 bases are a match to TRBD1. Germline assignment: CDR1 MNHEY and CDR2 SMNVEV (reference sequence). The CDR3 is 15 residues long. J was trimmed by 0 bases and V by 4 bases; bases with no gene match: 4. The CDR3 bases are TGTGCCAGCAGTTCGACGGACAGGAGCACAGATACGCAGTATTTT. It yields the protein CASSSTDRSTDTQYF.

The rearrangement uses TRBV6-5 and TRBJ2-3; D gene uncertain. The CDR3 covers 13 residues. Germline loops: CDR1 MNHEY, CDR2 SVGAGI. The V and J ends lost 8 bases and 6 bases respectively, with 15 bases between them. CDR3 nucleotide sequence: TGTGCCAGCGGAGCCCCAGTGACGGATACGCAGTATTTT. Its translation is CASGAPVTDTQYF.

V and J are TRBV2 and TRBJ2-5, with 11 bases matching TRBD1. J was trimmed by 4 bases and V by 6 bases; bases with no gene match: 7. The CDR3 is made up of 15 amino acids. Germline V gene data show CDR1 as SNHLY and CDR2 as FYNNEI. Here the CDR3 reads CASRPGQGAGETQYF. The CDR3 coding sequence is TGTGCCAGCAGACCCGGACAGGGGGCAGGAGAGACCCAGTACTTC.

The CDR3 DNA is TGTGCCAGCAGCGTAGGGGGGACTACCTACAATGAGCAGTTCTTC. Protein product: CASSVGGTTYNEQFF. The J gene is TRBJ2-1, the V gene TRBV9; 7 positions match TRBD2. The CDR3 runs 15 residues. Germline lookup yields CDR1 SGDLS and CDR2 YYNGEE. The junction had 2 bases not matched to a gene; V was cut back by 0 bases and J by 2 bases.

Comments on this clone: Mismatch with germline at one junction end may stem from a read error. V and J are TRBV5-1 and TRBJ1-2, with 8 bases lining up with TRBD1. Germline CDR1 SGHRS, CDR2 YFSETQ. The CDR3 has 15 residues. The CDR3 nucleotides read TGCGCCAGCAGCTGGCGGGGACAGGCGGGGGATGGCTACCCCTTC. Its translation is CASSWRGQAGDGYPF. Supplemented by reference TRBV5-1 and TRBJ1-2, the full variable domain reads KAGVTQTPRYLIKTRGQQVTLSCSPISGHRSVSWYQQTPGQGLQFLFEYFSETQRNKGNFPGRFSGRQFSNSRSEMNVSTLELGDSALYLCASSWRGQAGDGYPFGSGTRLTVV.

The V gene is TRBV6-5, the J gene TRBJ1-5; D call uncertain. Germline V gives CDR1 MNHEY, CDR2 SVGAGI. There are 14 residues in the CDR3. Trimming took off 0 bases at V and 2 bases at J, with 5 bases between the two ends. The CDR3 coding sequence is TGTGCCAGCAGTTACTCCGGGGGCAATCAGCCCCAGCATTTT. Translation gives CASSYSGGNQPQHF.

This clone showed up just once. V is TRBV2 and J is TRBJ1-3; TRBD1 matches at 8 bases. The germline V gene has CDR1 SNHLY and CDR2 FYNNEI. Trimming removed 7 bases from V and 4 bases from J; junction bases left unmatched: 9. The CDR3 is made up of 15 amino acids. Here the CDR3 reads CASNREQGEGNTIYF. CDR3 bases: TGTGCCAGCAATCGCGAACAGGGGGAAGGAAACACCATATATTTT.

The genes are TRBV15 and TRBJ2-5; TRBD2 might be the D (5 bases). CDR1 and CDR2 (germline): LNHNV, YYDKDF (reference sequence). Trimming removed 1 base at V and 3 bases at J, with 6 bases between. The CDR3 covers 13 residues. The CDR3 is CATSRGGEETQYF. The CDR3 nucleotides read TGTGCCACCAGCAGAGGGGGAGAAGAGACCCAGTACTTC.

J is TRBJ2-6 and V is TRBV15; TRBD1 agrees at 10 bases. V trimming: 9 bases; J trimming: 2 bases; junction bases outside the gene matches: 13. There are 18 residues in the CDR3. Germline V gene data show CDR1 as LNHNV and CDR2 as YYDKDF (reference sequence). Here the CDR3 DNA reads TGTGCCACTGACCTCCCTCCGGGACAGGGGACTGGGGCCAACGTCCTGACTTTC. This codes for CATDLPPGQGTGANVLTF.

V is TRBV30 and J is TRBJ1-1; 8 positions agree with TRBD1. Germline V gives CDR1 GTSNPN, CDR2 SVGIG (reference sequence). J gave up 6 bases and V 1 base, and 4 bases lay outside the gene matches. The CDR3 covers 13 residues. The CDR3 DNA follows: TGTGCCTGGAGTGGACAGGGGTTGGCTGAAGCTTTCTTT. The encoded protein is CAWSGQGLAEAFF.

The rearrangement joins TRBV7-8 to TRBJ1-5; 9 positions agree with TRBD1. This CDR3 is built from 18 residues. V shed 5 bases and J 2 bases; nucleotides not matched to a gene: 13. Per the germline V gene, CDR1 is SGHVS and CDR2 is FQNEAQ. The CDR3 nucleotides read TGTGCCAGCAGCCGTGGACAGGGGTCTATTAAAGGCAATCAGCCCCAGCATTTT. Translating gives CASSRGQGSIKGNQPQHF.

The chain carries TRBV7-9 and TRBJ2-4, with D hard to call. Germline V CDR1 and CDR2: SEHNR, FQNEAQ (reference sequence). The V and J ends lost 1 base and 14 bases respectively, with 9 bases between them. This CDR3 comprises 11 residues. CDR3 sequence reads: CASSLEVAEYF. For the CDR3, the DNA is TGTGCCAGCAGCTTAGAAGTTGCAGAGTACTTC.

This rearrangement joins TRBV10-3 to TRBJ2-7, with 9 bases identical to TRBD1. V was clipped by 3 bases and J by 7 bases; unmatched bases: 7. CDR3 length: 14 amino acids. The germline gives CDR1 ENHRY, CDR2 SYGVKD. This chain's CDR3 is CAISEQGALVEQYF. CDR3 bases: TGTGCCATCAGTGAACAGGGGGCCTTAGTGGAGCAGTACTTC.

This chain links TRBV14 with TRBJ2-7; 7 bases fit TRBD2. The germline V gene encodes CDR1 SGHDN and CDR2 FVKESK. V lost 1 base to trimming and J lost 5 bases; unmatched junction nucleotides: 2. This CDR3 has 13 residues. CDR3 coding DNA: TGTGCCAGCAGCCAAGTGGGGAGGGACGAGCAGTACTTC. Translation: CASSQVGRDEQYF.

The V gene is TRBV4-3, the J gene TRBJ1-1; D gene uncertain. Per germline, CDR1 LGHNA and CDR2 YSLEER. This CDR3 contains 13 residues. Trimming left V 1 base short and J 4 bases short, with 7 bases between. The CDR3 DNA reads as TGCGCCAGCAGCCAAGCCCGTTCCACTGAAGCTTTCTTT. Protein product: CASSQARSTEAFF.

A few counts support this clone. The chain joins TRBV18 to TRBJ1-6, with D possibly TRBD1 on 5 matching bases. Germline V gene data show CDR1 as KGHSH and CDR2 as LQKENI. The CDR3 runs 12 residues. V shed 5 bases and J shed 15 bases, with 14 bases lying between them. This CDR3 is CASSSRGEVLHF. CDR3 sequence (DNA): TGTGCCAGCTCATCTCGAGGGGAGGTCCTCCACTTT.

The V call is TRBV14, the J call TRBJ1-1; tentatively, D is TRBD1 (5 bases). V was clipped by 0 bases and J by 11 bases, with 22 bases between them. Germline loops: CDR1 SGHDN, CDR2 FVKESK. The length of the CDR3 is 16 residues. CDR3 region: CASSQDRNSGGSGAFF. CDR3 nucleotides: TGTGCCAGCAGCCAAGATAGAAACTCCGGGGGGAGTGGGGCTTTCTTT.

As for this clone: Other DNA sequences in this sample translate to the same CDR3. The chain has TRBV7-2 and TRBJ2-7; D is perhaps TRBD1 (5 bases). V lost 4 bases and J 3 bases, leaving 7 bases between the germline ends. The germline CDR1 and CDR2 sequences are SGHTA and FQGNSA. The CDR3 runs to 12 residues. CDR3 nucleotide sequence: TGTGCCAGCAGCTCCCAGGGCTACGAGCAGTACTTC. Encoded protein: CASSSQGYEQYF.

The CDR3, as DNA: TGCGCCAGCAGCACCCTCCGTGACAGGGCTCCTAACGAGCAGTACTTC. Amino acid sequence: CASSTLRDRAPNEQYF. The chain carries TRBV5-1 and TRBJ2-7; 7 bases fit TRBD1. Germline CDR1 reads SGHRS; CDR2 reads YFSETQ. This CDR3 comprises 16 residues. Trimming at V came to 4 bases and at J to 5 bases, leaving 15 bases not matched to a gene.

There are a few counts of this clone. No DNA is shown, since the ends of the CDR3 on it are uncertain; the CDR3 is the one TCRdb lists. This sequence joins TRBV11-2 and TRBJ2-2; TRBD1 was called by the table and not checked on the DNA. Germline V CDR1 and CDR2: SGHAT, FQNNGV. Counting both end residues, the CDR3 totals 14 amino acids. Here the CDR3 reads CASSLGQYVGELFF.

This clone turned up a few times. CDR3: CASSGTEYSYEQYF. CDR3 sequence (DNA): TGTGCCAGCAGCGGGACAGAGTACTCCTACGAGCAGTACTTC. The chain is built from TRBV9 and TRBJ2-7; D is possibly TRBD1 (6 bases). Trimming left V 3 bases short and J 0 bases short, with 10 bases between. This CDR3 contains 14 residues. CDR1 is SGDLS, CDR2 YYNGEE, per germline.

The chain joins TRBV18 to TRBJ2-1; 8 bases map to TRBD1. Germline CDR1 KGHSH, CDR2 LQKENI. The CDR3 covers 15 residues. V shed 5 bases, J shed 6 bases, and the junction held 9 bases outside the gene matches. The CDR3 sequence is CASSTRTGSVNEQFF. Here the CDR3 DNA reads TGTGCCAGCTCAACCCGGACAGGGTCGGTCAATGAGCAGTTCTTC.

The chain couples TRBV5-1 to TRBJ2-5; D gene unclear. CDR1 and CDR2 from the germline V gene are SGHRS and YFSETQ. CDR3 length equals 19 residues. V lost 0 bases and J lost 2, with 23 bases in between. The DNA of the CDR3 is TGCGCCAGCAGCTTGGAACCCTCACGAGCCCTTTCGAAACAAGAGACCCAGTACTTC. Translating gives CASSLEPSRALSKQETQYF.

The CDR3 loop reads CASSERASGGRQFF. The CDR3 DNA is TGTGCCAGCAGTGAAAGGGCTAGCGGGGGTCGGCAGTTCTTC. This chain uses TRBV6-1 with TRBJ2-1, with 10 bases that match TRBD2. This CDR3 is 14 amino acids long. The V gene end was trimmed by 2 bases and the J gene end by 12 bases; junction bases not matched to a gene: 7. The germline gives CDR1 MNHNS, CDR2 SASEGT.

The sample holds one count of this clone. The chain couples TRBV21-1 to TRBJ1-2; TRBD1 reflects the table's D call only, with no check against the DNA. TRBV21-1 is a recognized pseudogene. The CDR3 is made up of 17 amino acids. The CDR3 spells CASSKTGGHRSNYGYTF. Here the CDR3 DNA reads TGTGCCAGCAGCAAAACAGGGGGCCACCGGTCTAACTATGGCTACACCTTC.